This TCR beta chain was captured in a study of cytomegalovirus exposure and HLA in healthy donors. The CDR3 covers 15 residues. Germline V lookup: CDR1 SGHRS, CDR2 YFSETQ. V shed 5 bases and J shed 6 bases, with 15 bases lying between them. Primers for the PCR totalled 60 Vbeta and 13 Jbeta. Some clones are missing from TCRdb's copy, which holds only in-frame ones; the method was immunoSEQ multiplex PCR. The profile shows approximately 82,000 clones, less than 65% of them singletons. The sequenced sample consisted of PBMCs. This chain uses TRBV5-1 with TRBJ1-6; D is perhaps TRBD1 (6 bases). The clonotype was recovered from a woman between 25 and 40 years old in good health and CMV-seropositive. CDR3 in DNA: TGCGCCAGCAGGTTGCCAGGGGTTTCTAATTCACCCCTCCACTTT. It codes for CASRLPGVSNSPLHF.